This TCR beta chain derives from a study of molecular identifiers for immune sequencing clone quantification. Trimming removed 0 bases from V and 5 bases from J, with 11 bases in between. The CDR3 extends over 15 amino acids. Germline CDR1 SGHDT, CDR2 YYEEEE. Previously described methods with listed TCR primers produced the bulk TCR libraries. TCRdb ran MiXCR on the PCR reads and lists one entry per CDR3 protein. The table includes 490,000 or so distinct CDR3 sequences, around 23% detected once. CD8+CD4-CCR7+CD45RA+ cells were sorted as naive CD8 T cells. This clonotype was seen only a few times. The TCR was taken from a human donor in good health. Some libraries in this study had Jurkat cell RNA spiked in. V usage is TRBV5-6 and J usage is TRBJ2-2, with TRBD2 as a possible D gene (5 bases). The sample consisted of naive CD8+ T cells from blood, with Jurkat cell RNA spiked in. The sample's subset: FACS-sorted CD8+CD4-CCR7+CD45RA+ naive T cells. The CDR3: CASSLVREPTGELFF. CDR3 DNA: TGTGCCAGCAGCTTGGTGAGGGAACCTACCGGGGAGCTGTTTTTT.